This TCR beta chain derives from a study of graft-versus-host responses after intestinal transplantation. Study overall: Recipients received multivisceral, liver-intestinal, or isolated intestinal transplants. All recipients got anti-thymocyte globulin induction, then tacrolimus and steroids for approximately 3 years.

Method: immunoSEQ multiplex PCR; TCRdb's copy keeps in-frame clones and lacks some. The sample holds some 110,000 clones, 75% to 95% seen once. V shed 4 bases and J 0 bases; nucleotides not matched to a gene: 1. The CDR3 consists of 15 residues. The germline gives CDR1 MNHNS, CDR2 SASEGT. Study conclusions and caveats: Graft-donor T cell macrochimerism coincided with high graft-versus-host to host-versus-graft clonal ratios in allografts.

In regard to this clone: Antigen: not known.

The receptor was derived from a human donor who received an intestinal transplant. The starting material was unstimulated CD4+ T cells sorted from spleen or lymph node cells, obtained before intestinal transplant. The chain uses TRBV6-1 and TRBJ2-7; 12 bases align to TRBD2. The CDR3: CASSGTSGTSYEQYF. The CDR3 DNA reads TGTGCCAGCAGTGGGACTAGCGGGACCTCCTACGAGCAGTACTTC.